The sequence of this T cell receptor (beta chain) was determined in a study of T cell responses to AZD1222 COVID-19 vaccine. Findings and limits, study-wide: Spike was spanned by vaccine-associated CD4 TCRs, which were dominant at 160-218 and 743-854. Just a handful of people given AZD1222 tested seropositive at baseline.

Per germline, CDR1 SGHNT and CDR2 YYREEE (reference sequence). This CDR3 contains 15 residues. V lost 1 base and J lost 2; bases outside the gene matches: 5. The table came from immunoSEQ multiplex PCR; TCRdb's copy has only in-frame clones and leaves some out. Here the sample spans 180,000 or so clones, 85% to 90% being singletons. This clone was observed a few times. Antigen specificity is unknown. V gene TRBV5-4 combines with J gene TRBJ2-5, with TRBD2 matching 7 bases. This TCR derives from an adult in good health. Sequencing was performed on peripheral blood, taken on day 0 of AZD1222 vaccination. The CDR3 DNA is TGTGCCAGCAGCTTGTTGGGCGGGGGTCAAGAGACCCAGTACTTC. It specifies CASSLLGGGQETQYF.